This TCR beta chain is from a study of tumor-infiltrating lymphocytes in localized non-small cell lung cancer. Study information: Some samples were collected after neoadjuvant chemotherapy; smokers, never-smokers and several histologies were included. From each patient, both tumor and uninvolved lung, non-adjacent to tumor, were sampled. Broader study findings: TCRbeta sequencing showed higher T cell infiltration in tumors than uninvolved lung. Not all patients were TCR sequenced, owing to tissue quantity.

The protocol was immunoSEQ multiplex PCR, while the TCRdb copy is restricted to in-frame clones and leaves out a portion. This sample has around 8,900 clones; less than 80% occur once, and the top ten carry around 15%. Germline loops: CDR1 SGHDN, CDR2 FVKESK. V was cut by 0 bases and J by 6 bases, with 10 bases left in between. This CDR3 is built from 14 residues. About this clone: Its antigen remains unidentified.

The specimen was lung tumor tissue. V and J are TRBV14 and TRBJ2-3, with D tentatively TRBD1 (6 bases). This receptor was obtained from a human donor with non-small cell lung cancer. CDR3 DNA sequence: TGTGCCAGCAGCCAAGATGCAGGGGTGGATACGCAGTATTTT. Its protein product is CASSQDAGVDTQYF.